This T cell receptor beta chain was identified during a study of OX40 agonist ivuxolimab in advanced cancers. Sequencing was performed with immunoSEQ multiplex PCR; in TCRdb, only in-frame clones are kept and a portion is missing. Found here are under 35,000 clones, about 88% of them singletons; the top ten hold about 22%. The V end lost 5 bases, the J end lost 6 bases, and 15 bases lay between the germline ends. The CDR3 extends over 13 amino acids. Germline V gene data show CDR1 as GTSNPN and CDR2 as SVGIG (reference sequence). The clonotype comes from an adult with an advanced solid tumor such as melanoma, head and neck, liver or kidney cancer. The chain recombines TRBV30 with TRBJ2-3; D may be TRBD2 (6 bases). The sequencing here drew on CD4+ or CD8+ T cells sorted from blood, taken in a trial of the OX40 agonist ivuxolimab. CDR3 in DNA: TGTGCCTGGTCCGTCCTTGGGGGGGATACGCAGTATTTT. Its protein is CAWSVLGGDTQYF.